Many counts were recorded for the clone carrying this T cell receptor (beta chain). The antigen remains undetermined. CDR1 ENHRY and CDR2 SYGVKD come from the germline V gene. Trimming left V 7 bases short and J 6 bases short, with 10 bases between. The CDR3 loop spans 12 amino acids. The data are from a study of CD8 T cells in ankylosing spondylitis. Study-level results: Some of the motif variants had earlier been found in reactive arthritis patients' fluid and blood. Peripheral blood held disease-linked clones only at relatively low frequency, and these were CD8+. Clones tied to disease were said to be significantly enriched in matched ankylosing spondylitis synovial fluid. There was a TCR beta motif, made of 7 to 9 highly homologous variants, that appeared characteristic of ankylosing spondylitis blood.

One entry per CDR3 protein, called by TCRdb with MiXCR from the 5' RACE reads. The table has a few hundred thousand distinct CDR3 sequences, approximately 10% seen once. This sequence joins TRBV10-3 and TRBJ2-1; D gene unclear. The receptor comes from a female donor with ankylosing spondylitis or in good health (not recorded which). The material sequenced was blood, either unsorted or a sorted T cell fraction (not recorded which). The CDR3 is CAINGDRNEQFF. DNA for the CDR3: TGTGCCATCAATGGGGATCGCAATGAGCAGTTCTTC.